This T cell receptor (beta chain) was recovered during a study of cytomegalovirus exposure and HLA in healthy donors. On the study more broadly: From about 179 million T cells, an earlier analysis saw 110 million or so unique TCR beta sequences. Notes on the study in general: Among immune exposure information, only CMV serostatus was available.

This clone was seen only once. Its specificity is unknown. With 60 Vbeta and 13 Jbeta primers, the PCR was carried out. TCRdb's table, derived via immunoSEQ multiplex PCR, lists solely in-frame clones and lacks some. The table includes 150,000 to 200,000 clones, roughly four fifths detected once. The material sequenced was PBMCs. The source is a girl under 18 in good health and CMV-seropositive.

The CDR3: CASRGQGANTDTQYF. The DNA of the CDR3 is TGTGCCAGCAGGGGACAGGGGGCGAACACAGATACGCAGTATTTT. The chain uses TRBV2 and TRBJ2-3; 12 nucleotides agree with TRBD1. Trimming at V came to 6 bases and at J to 2 bases, leaving 3 bases not matched to a gene. This CDR3 contains 15 residues. Germline CDR1 reads SNHLY; CDR2 reads FYNNEI.